These T cell receptor beta chains were read from a single sample in a study of cytotoxic CD8 clonotypes in ibrutinib-treated CLL. Clones were sequenced by immunoSEQ multiplex PCR, and TCRdb holds only the in-frame ones, with some missing. Of 58,000 or so clones detected, 45% to 65% appear once; the ten largest clones hold about 15%. The sample in question was PBMCs, obtained after 12 months of ibrutinib treatment. Every receptor here comes from a human donor with chronic lymphocytic leukemia. Both conserved end residues are part of each CDR3. D genes are given only for firm matches. For some rows the clone size is stated as once, few or many, or as a class when expanded; others skip it.

v_gene	j_gene	len	abundance	d_gene	CDR3aa	CDR3nt
TRBV18	TRBJ1-5	12	few	TRBD1	CASSPTGEPQHF	TGTGCCAGCTCACCTACAGGGGAACCCCAGCATTTT
TRBV28	TRBJ2-7	16	few	.	CASSFDLVGLSYEQYF	TGTGCCAGCAGTTTCGATCTGGTAGGCCTTTCCTACGAGCAGTACTTC
TRBV6-1	TRBJ1-5	12	many	.	CASSASGQPQHF	TGTGCCAGCAGTGCCTCAGGACAGCCCCAGCATTTT
TRBV19	TRBJ1-5	14	.	.	CASSIWGANQPQHF	TGTGCCAGTAGTATATGGGGGGCCAATCAGCCCCAGCATTTT
TRBV18	TRBJ2-3	17	few	TRBD1	CASSPAHSGGVSDTQYF	TGTGCCAGCTCTCCGGCCCATTCAGGGGGCGTGTCAGATACGCAGTATTTT
TRBV19	TRBJ1-5	14	.	.	CASSIKAENQPQHF	TGTGCCAGTAGTATAAAGGCGGAGAATCAGCCCCAGCATTTT
TRBV19	TRBJ1-2	14	.	.	CASSIVSGPSGYTF	TGTGCCAGTAGTATTGTCAGTGGGCCGAGTGGCTACACCTTC
TRBV9	TRBJ1-4	15	few	TRBD1	CASSVLDRGNEKLFF	TGTGCCAGCAGCGTCCTAGACAGGGGGAATGAAAAACTGTTTTTT
TRBV7-2	TRBJ2-2	17	.	TRBD2	CASSLVLAGGYTGELFF	TGTGCCAGCAGCTTAGTTCTAGCGGGGGGGTACACCGGGGAGCTGTTTTTT
TRBV6-1	TRBJ1-5	15	.	.	CATLLTHRGNQPQHF	TGTGCCACCCTGCTGACCCACAGGGGCAATCAGCCCCAGCATTTT
TRBV2	TRBJ1-5	15	many	.	CASSELDSLGGPQHF	TGTGCCAGCAGTGAATTGGACAGCTTGGGGGGGCCCCAGCATTTT
TRBV7-9	TRBJ1-2	13	many	.	CASSLEGNHGYTF	TGTGCCAGCAGCTTAGAGGGTAATCATGGCTACACCTTC
TRBV19	TRBJ1-4	11	.	.	CATLDNEKLFF	TGTGCCACATTAGATAATGAAAAACTGTTTTTT
TRBV9	TRBJ1-5	16	.	.	CASSVVLIGGDQPQHF	TGTGCCAGCAGCGTAGTATTGATCGGGGGTGATCAGCCCCAGCATTTT
TRBV27	TRBJ2-1	13	.	.	CASSPAGPNEQFF	TGTGCCAGCAGTCCCGCCGGCCCCAATGAGCAGTTCTTC
TRBV9	TRBJ1-6	13	few	.	CASSRDGNSPLHF	TGTGCCAGCAGCAGAGACGGGAATTCACCCCTCCACTTT
TRBV10-2	TRBJ2-3	11	.	.	CASSSTDTQYF	TGCGCCAGCAGTTCCACAGATACGCAGTATTTT
TRBV5-4	TRBJ1-2	15	.	TRBD1	CASSLPGQESIGYTF	TGTGCCAGCAGCCTCCCGGGACAGGAGAGTATTGGCTACACCTTC
TRBV7-9	TRBJ2-3	17	.	TRBD2	CASSPQGSGGALDTQYF	TGTGCCAGCAGCCCCCAGGGGAGCGGGGGGGCCTTAGATACGCAGTATTTT
TRBV19	TRBJ2-3	14	.	.	CASSIGTMADTQYF	TGTGCCAGTAGTATAGGGACTATGGCAGATACGCAGTATTTT
TRBV5-1	TRBJ2-5	15	.	TRBD1	CASRSHGDRQETQYF	TGCGCCAGCAGGTCGCACGGGGACAGGCAAGAGACCCAGTACTTC
TRBV9	TRBJ1-2	18	.	TRBD1	CASSVATGQRTRGYGYTF	TGTGCCAGCAGCGTAGCGACGGGACAGCGAACCCGGGGCTATGGCTACACCTTC
TRBV7-8	TRBJ1-5	14	.	.	CASGLTGSNQPQHF	TGTGCCAGCGGCCTCACAGGGAGCAATCAGCCCCAGCATTTT
TRBV28	TRBJ1-4	15	.	.	CASSSPGATNEKLFF	TGTGCCAGCAGCAGTCCAGGTGCAACTAATGAAAAACTGTTTTTT
TRBV5-6	TRBJ2-3	16	.	TRBD1	CASRVNYRGFTDTQYF	TGTGCCAGCAGAGTTAATTACAGGGGCTTCACAGATACGCAGTATTTT